Following are 9 T cell receptor beta chains from one sample sequenced in a study of blood T cell repertoires in COVID-19. The table came from immunoSEQ multiplex PCR; TCRdb's copy has only in-frame clones and leaves some out. The data hold approximately 280,000 clones, with roughly 86% observed a single time. Sequencing was carried out using PBMCs or T cells enriched from blood (not recorded which). These receptors were taken from a woman between 18 and 30 years old who had recovered from COVID-19.

J is TRBJ2-7 and V is TRBV7-9; 8 bases line up with TRBD2. This CDR3 has 14 residues. V dropped 5 bases and J dropped 4; count of bases not matched to a gene: 7. The germline gives CDR1 SEHNR, CDR2 FQNEAQ (reference sequence). In nucleotides, the CDR3 is TGTGCCAGCAGCCACGGGACTAGTCCTTACGAGCAGTACTTC. Its protein is CASSHGTSPYEQYF.

The chain has TRBV7-2 and TRBJ1-1, with a weak D call TRBD1 (6 bases). Trimming removed 1 base from V and 4 bases from J, with 19 bases in between. From germline, CDR1 is SGHTA and CDR2 FQGNSA. This CDR3 region has 17 residues. CDR3 in DNA: TGTGCCAGCAGCTTAGGACGCCGGGGGGCGGGGAGCACTGAAGCTTTCTTT. It is translated as CASSLGRRGAGSTEAFF.

The J gene is TRBJ1-6, the V gene TRBV9; no definite D call. The V and J ends lost 4 bases and 9 bases respectively, with 11 bases between them. The CDR3 runs 13 residues. Germline CDR1 and CDR2: SGDLS and YYNGEE. DNA for the CDR3: TGTGCCAGCAGCTACGACTCTGGTTCACCCCTCCACTTT. This gives the protein CASSYDSGSPLHF.

The V gene is TRBV29-1, the J gene TRBJ1-1, with 9 bases matching TRBD1. V shed 3 bases, J shed 1 base, and the junction held 9 bases outside the gene matches. Germline V gene sequence: CDR1 SQVTM, CDR2 ANQGSEA. There are 16 residues in the CDR3. The CDR3 DNA reads as TGCAGCGTTGATTCCCCAGGGACAGGGAGGAACACTGAAGCTTTCTTT. This gives the protein CSVDSPGTGRNTEAFF.

The V and J genes are TRBV5-4 and TRBJ2-5, with a possible D match to TRBD2 (6 bases). Germline CDR1 is SGHNT and CDR2 is YYREEE (reference sequence). Trimming removed 5 bases at V and 2 bases at J, with 16 bases between. The CDR3 is 15 amino acids. CDR3 nucleotide sequence: TGTGCCAGCAGGGCGGGGCTCAAATTACAAGAGACCCAGTACTTC. Protein: CASRAGLKLQETQYF.

The rearrangement links TRBV30 to TRBJ2-5, with 9 bases that match TRBD2. The CDR3 consists of 20 residues. Looked up from germline, CDR1 is GTSNPN and CDR2 is SVGIG (reference sequence). Trimming at V came to 1 base and at J to 2 bases, leaving 20 bases not matched to a gene. The CDR3, as DNA: TGTGCCTGGAGTGGGATGTTTGGGAGCGGGGGGCACAGAGTACAAGAGACCCAGTACTTC. Residues: CAWSGMFGSGGHRVQETQYF. Based on the CDR3 plus reference TRBV30 and TRBJ2-5, the full variable domain is SQTIHQWPATLVQPVGSPLSLECTVEGTSNPNLYWYRQAAGRGLQLLFYSVGIGQISSEVPQNLSASRPQDRQFILSSKKLLLSDSGFYLCAWSGMFGSGGHRVQETQYFGPGTRLLVL.

This clone was observed a handful of times. This chain uses TRBV4-3 with TRBJ1-6; D unresolved. This CDR3 spans 15 amino acids. Germline V CDR1 and CDR2: LGHNA, YSLEER. Trimming removed 2 bases from V and 0 bases from J, with 5 bases in between. CDR3 sequence: CASSQTSSYNSPLHF. In nucleotides, the CDR3 is TGCGCCAGCAGCCAAACCAGCTCCTATAATTCACCCCTCCACTTT.

The sample holds a few counts of this clone. This sequence joins TRBV7-9 and TRBJ2-7, with 7 bases lining up with TRBD1. The CDR3 is 14 residues long. The V segment lost 1 base and the J segment 4 bases; nucleotides outside the gene matches: 4. The germline V gene has CDR1 SEHNR and CDR2 FQNEAQ (reference sequence). CDR3 region: CASSLDRGLYEQYF. CDR3 DNA sequence: TGTGCCAGCAGCTTAGACAGGGGTTTGTACGAGCAGTACTTC.

The J gene is TRBJ2-2, the V gene TRBV7-2, with TRBD2 identical over 8 bases. CDR3 length: 14 residues. Germline V gene lookup returns CDR1 SGHTA and CDR2 FQGNSA. The J segment lost 4 bases and the V segment lost 9 bases, leaving 7 bases of the junction unmatched. The CDR3: CASQGLVFTGELFF. The DNA of the CDR3 is TGTGCCAGTCAGGGACTAGTCTTCACCGGGGAGCTGTTTTTT.